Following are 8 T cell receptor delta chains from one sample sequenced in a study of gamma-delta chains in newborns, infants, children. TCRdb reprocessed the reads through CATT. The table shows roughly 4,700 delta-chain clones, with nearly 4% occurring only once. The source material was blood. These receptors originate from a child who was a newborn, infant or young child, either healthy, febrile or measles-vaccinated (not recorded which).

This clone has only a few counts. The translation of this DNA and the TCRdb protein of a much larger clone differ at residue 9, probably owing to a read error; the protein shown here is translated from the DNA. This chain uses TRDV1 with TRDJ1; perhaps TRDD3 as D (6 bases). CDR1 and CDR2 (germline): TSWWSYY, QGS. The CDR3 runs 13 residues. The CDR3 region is CALGERGTGKLIF. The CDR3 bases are TGTGCTCTTGGGGAACGGGGGACCGGTAAACTCATCTTC.

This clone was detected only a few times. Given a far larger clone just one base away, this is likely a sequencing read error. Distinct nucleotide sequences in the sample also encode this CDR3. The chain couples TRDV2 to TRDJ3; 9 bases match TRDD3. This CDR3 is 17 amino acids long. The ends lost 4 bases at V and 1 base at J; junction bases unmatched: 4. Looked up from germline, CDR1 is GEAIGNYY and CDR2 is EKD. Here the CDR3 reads CACEYWGSSWDTRQMFF. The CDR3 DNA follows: TGTGCCTGTGAATACTGGGGGAGTTCCTGGGACACCCGACAGATGTTTTTC.

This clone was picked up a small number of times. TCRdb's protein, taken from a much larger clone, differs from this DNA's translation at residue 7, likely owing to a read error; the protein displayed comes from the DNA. The CDR3 reads CACDKVPGGPSWDTRQMFF. The CDR3 DNA sequence: TGTGCCTGTGACAAAGTACCGGGGGGACCCTCCTGGGACACCCGACAGATGTTTTTC. This chain connects TRDV2 to TRDJ3; TRDD3 might be the D (6 bases). Trimming removed 2 bases from V and 0 bases from J, with 16 bases in between. The V gene's germline CDR1 is GEAIGNYY and CDR2 EKD. This CDR3 spans 19 amino acids.

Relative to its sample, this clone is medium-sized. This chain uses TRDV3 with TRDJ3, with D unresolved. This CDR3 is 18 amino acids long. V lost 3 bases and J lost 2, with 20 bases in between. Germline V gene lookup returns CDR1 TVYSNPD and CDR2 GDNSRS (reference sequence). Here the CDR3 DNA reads TGTGCCTTAGTTGGAGGGGTTCCCCCCCCCTGGGACACCCGACAGATGTTTTTC. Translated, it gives CALVGGVPPPWDTRQMFF.

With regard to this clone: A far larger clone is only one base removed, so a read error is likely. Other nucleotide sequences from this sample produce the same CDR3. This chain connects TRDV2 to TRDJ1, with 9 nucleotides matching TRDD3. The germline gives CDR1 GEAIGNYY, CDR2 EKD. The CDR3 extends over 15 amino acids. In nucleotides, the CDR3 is TGTGCCTGCGACACCGGGGATACGTACACCGATAAACTCATCTTT. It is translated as CACDTGDTYTDKLIF.

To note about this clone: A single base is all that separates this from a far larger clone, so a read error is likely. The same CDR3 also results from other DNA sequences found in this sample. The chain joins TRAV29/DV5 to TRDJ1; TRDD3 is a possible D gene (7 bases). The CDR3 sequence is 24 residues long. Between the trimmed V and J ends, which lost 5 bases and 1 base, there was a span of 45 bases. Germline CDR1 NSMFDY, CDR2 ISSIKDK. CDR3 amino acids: CAARVPQGVLLRGYAPLFTDKLIF. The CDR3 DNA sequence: TGTGCAGCGAGGGTTCCTCAGGGGGTCCTCCTACGTGGATACGCCCCACTATTCACCGATAAACTCATCTTT.

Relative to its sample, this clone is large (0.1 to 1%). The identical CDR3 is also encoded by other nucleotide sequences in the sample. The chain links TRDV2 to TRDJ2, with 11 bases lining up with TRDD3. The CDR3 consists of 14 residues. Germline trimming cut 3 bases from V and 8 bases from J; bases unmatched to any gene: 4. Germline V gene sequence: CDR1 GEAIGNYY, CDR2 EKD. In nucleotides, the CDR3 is TGTGCCTGTGACTGGGGGATACGGTACGCACAACTCTTCTTT. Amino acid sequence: CACDWGIRYAQLFF.

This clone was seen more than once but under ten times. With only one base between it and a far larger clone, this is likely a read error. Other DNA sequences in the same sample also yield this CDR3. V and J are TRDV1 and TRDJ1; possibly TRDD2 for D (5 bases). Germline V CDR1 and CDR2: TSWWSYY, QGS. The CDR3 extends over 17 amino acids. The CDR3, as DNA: TGTGCCCTTGGGAAGGCCTACGGGGTCACCCGGGCCGATAAACTCATCTTT. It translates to CALGKAYGVTRADKLIF.